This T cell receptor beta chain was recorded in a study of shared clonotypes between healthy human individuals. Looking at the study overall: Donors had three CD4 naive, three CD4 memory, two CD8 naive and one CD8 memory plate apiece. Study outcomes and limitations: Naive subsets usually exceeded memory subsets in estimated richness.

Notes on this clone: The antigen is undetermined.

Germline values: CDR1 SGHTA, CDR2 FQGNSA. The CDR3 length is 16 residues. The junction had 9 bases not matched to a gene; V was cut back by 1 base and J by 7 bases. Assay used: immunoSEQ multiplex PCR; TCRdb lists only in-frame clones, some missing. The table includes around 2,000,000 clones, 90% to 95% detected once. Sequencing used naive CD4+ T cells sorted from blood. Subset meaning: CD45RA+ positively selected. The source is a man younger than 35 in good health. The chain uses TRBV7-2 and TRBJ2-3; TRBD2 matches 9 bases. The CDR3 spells CASSLDAGGPRNTQYF. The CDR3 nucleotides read TGTGCCAGCAGCTTAGACGCGGGGGGGCCTAGAAATACGCAGTATTTT.